The sequence of this T cell receptor (beta chain) was determined in a study of blood T cells in healthy people across ages. General study points: Because sorting was not performed, PBMCs prevented conclusive naive versus antigen-experienced comparison.

Notes on this clonotype: Its antigen remains unknown.

A second PCR, run for about 7 to 11 cycles, used a sample-barcoded 5' primer plus a J-beta primer mix. One entry per CDR3 protein, called by TCRdb with MiXCR from the 5' RACE reads. This table holds over 950,000 distinct CDR3 sequences, around two fifths found once. Every sample yielded at least 6.5 million isolated PBMCs. RNA extraction gave at least 5.5 micrograms of total RNA per sample. Germline V gene lookup returns CDR1 SQVTM and CDR2 ANQGSEA. CDR3 length equals 12 residues. V dropped 8 bases and J dropped 1 base, with 11 bases sitting between them. This receptor was obtained from a man aged 18 to 30 in good health. Material for sequencing was blood. The chain uses TRBV29-1 and TRBJ1-1; D uncertain. CDR3 sequence: CSLAEGNTEAFF. In nucleotides, the CDR3 is TGCAGCCTCGCGGAGGGGAACACTGAAGCTTTCTTT.